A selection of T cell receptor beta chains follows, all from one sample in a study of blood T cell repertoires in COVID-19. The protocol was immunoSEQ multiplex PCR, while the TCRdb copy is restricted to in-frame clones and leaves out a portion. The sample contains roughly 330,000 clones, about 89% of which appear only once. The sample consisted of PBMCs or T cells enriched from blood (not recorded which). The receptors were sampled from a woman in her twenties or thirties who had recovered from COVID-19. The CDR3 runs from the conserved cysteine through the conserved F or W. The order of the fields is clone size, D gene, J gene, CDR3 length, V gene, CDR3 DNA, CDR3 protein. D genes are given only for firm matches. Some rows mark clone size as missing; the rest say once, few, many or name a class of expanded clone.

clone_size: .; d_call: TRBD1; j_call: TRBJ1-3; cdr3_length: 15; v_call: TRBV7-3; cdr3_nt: TGTGCCAGCAGCTTAAACGGAGGGGGCGGAAACACCATATATTTT; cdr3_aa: CASSLNGGGGNTIYF
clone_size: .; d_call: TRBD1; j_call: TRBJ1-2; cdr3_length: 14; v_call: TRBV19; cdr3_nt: TGTGCCAGCGGTGAACAGGGGGCTTCCTATGGCTACACCTTC; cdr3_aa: CASGEQGASYGYTF
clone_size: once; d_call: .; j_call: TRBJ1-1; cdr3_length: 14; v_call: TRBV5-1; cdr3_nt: TGCGCCAGCAGCTTGTCAAGGCGGGGGACTGAAGCTTTCTTT; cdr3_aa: CASSLSRRGTEAFF
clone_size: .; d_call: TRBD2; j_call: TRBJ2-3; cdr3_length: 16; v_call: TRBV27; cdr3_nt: TGTGCCAGCAGTTTCCCTAGCGGGGGAGGCACAGATACGCAGTATTTT; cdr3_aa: CASSFPSGGGTDTQYF
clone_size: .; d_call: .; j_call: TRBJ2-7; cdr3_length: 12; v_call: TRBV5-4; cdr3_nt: TGTGCCAGCAGCTTGGGGGGAGATGAGCAGTACTTC; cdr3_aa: CASSLGGDEQYF
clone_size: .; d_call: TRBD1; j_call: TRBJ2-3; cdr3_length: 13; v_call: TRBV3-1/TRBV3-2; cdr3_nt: TGTGCCATCTCGCCGGGACAGGGAAAAACGCAGTATTTT; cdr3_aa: CAISPGQGKTQYF
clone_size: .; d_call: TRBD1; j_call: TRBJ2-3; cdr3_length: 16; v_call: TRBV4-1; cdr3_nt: TGCGCCAGCAGCCTTCAACAGGGGGTTGGGTTAGATACGCAGTATTTT; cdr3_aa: CASSLQQGVGLDTQYF
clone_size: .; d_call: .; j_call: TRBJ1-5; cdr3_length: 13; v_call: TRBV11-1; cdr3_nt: TGTGCCAGCAGCGGCAGGGAAGGCCAGCCCCAGCATTTT; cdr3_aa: CASSGREGQPQHF
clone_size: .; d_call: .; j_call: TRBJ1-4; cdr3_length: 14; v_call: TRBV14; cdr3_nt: TGTGCCAGCAGCCAAAGGACGCAGGGTGAAAAACTGTTTTTT; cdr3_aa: CASSQRTQGEKLFF
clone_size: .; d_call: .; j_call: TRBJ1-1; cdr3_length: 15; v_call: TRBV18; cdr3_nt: TGTGCCAGCTCACCCACCCCAGGGGAGAACACTGAAGCTTTCTTT; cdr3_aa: CASSPTPGENTEAFF
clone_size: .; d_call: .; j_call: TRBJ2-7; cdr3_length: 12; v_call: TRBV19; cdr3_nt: TGTGCCAGTAGTATAGGCGGGCGCGAGCAGTACTTC; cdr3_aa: CASSIGGREQYF
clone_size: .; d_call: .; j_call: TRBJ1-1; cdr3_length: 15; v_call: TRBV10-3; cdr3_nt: TGTGCCATCACAGAGGAAGGACAGTCCACCCCGAGAGCTTTCTTT; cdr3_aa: CAITEEGQSTPRAFF
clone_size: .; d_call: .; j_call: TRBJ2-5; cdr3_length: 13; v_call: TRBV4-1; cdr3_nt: TGCGCCAGCAGCCAACTAGAAGGCGAGACCCAGTACTTC; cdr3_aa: CASSQLEGETQYF
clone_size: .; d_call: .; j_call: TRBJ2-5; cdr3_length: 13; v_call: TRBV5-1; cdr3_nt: TGCGCCAGCAGCTTGCCAGGAAAAGAGACCCAGTACTTC; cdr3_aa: CASSLPGKETQYF
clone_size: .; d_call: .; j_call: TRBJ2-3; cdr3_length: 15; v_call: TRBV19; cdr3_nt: TGTGCCAGTACGGACAATCCAGGGAGCACAGATACGCAGTATTTT; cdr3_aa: CASTDNPGSTDTQYF
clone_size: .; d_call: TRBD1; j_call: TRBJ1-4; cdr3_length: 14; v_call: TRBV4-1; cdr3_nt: TGCGCCAGCAGCCGAGCACAGGGGGATGAAAAACTGTTTTTT; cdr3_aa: CASSRAQGDEKLFF
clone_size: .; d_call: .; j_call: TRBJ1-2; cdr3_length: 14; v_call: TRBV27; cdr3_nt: TGTGCCAGCAGTTCCGACACAAATAACTATGGCTACACCTTC; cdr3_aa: CASSSDTNNYGYTF
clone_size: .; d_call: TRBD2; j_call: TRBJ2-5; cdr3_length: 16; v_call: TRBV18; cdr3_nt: TGTGCCAGCTCTCGGGGGCTAGCGGGGGCCGAAGAGACCCAGTACTTC; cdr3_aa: CASSRGLAGAEETQYF
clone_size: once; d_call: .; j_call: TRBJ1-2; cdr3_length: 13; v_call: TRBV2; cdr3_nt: TGTGCCAGCATCCCCGTGGGGGGGGCAGACTACACCTTC; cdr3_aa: CASIPVGGADYTF
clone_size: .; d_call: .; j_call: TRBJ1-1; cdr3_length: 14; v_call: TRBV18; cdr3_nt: TGTGCCAGCTCACCACCCATCAGGGACACTGAAGCTTTCTTT; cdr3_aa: CASSPPIRDTEAFF
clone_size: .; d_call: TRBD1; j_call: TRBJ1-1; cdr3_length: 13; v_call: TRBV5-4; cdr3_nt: TGTGCCAGTAGAGGGACAGAGAACACTGAAGCTTTCTTT; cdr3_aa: CASRGTENTEAFF
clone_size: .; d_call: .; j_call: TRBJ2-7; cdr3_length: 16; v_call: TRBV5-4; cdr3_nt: TGTGCCAGCAGCTTGGAACCCGGTTCTAGCTCCTACGAGCAGTACTTC; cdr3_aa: CASSLEPGSSSYEQYF
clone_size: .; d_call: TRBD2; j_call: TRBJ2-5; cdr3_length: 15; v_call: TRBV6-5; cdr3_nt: TGTGCCAGCAGTTACACCACTAGCGGGGGAGAGACCCAGTACTTC; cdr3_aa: CASSYTTSGGETQYF
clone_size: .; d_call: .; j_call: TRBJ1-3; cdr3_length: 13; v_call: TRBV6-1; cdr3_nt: TGTGCCAGCAGTGAACACAGGGACGACACCATATATTTT; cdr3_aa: CASSEHRDDTIYF
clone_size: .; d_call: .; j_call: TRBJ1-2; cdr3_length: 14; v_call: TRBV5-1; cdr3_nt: TGCGCCAGCAGCTTGGACAGGGCCTACTATGGCTACACCTTC; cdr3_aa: CASSLDRAYYGYTF
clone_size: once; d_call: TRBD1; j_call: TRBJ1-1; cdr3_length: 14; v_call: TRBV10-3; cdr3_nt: TGTGCCATCACGACAGGGCTCGGGGACACTGAAGCTTTCTTT; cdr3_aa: CAITTGLGDTEAFF
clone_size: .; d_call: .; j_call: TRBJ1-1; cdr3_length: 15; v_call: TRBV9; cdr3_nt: TGTGCCAGCAGCGCCATCATACAGGGGAACACTGAAGCTTTCTTT; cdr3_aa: CASSAIIQGNTEAFF
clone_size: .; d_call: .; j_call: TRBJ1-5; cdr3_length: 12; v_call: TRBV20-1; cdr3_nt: TGCAGTGCTAGTGTTGGGGGGAAGCCCCAGCATTTT; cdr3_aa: CSASVGGKPQHF
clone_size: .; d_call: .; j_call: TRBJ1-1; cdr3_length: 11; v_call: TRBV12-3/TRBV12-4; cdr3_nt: TGTGCCAGCAGTTTCGGGGCTGAAGCTTTCTTT; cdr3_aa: CASSFGAEAFF
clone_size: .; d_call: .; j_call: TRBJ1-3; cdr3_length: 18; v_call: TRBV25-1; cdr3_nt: TGTGCCAGCAGCCCTGGTTCCCCCTCGACAGGCTCGGGAAACACCATATATTTT; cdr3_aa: CASSPGSPSTGSGNTIYF
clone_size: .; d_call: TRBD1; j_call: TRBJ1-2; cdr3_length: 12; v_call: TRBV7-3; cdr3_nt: TGTGCCAGCAGCCATCCGGGACAGGGAGGCTCCTTC; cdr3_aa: CASSHPGQGGSF
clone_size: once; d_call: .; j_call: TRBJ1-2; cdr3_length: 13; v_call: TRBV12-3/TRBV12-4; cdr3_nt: TGTGCCAGCAGTTCTCTCAGGGGCGGGGGCTACACCTTC; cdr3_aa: CASSSLRGGGYTF
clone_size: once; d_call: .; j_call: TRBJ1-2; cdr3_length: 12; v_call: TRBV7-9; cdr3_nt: TGTGCCAGCAGCGGGGAGGGTCTAGGCTACACCTTC; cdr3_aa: CASSGEGLGYTF
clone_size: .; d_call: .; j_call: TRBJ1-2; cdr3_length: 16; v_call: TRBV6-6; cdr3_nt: TGTGCCAGCAGTCCTATCTCCGGGACACCTAACTATGGCTACACCTTC; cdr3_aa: CASSPISGTPNYGYTF
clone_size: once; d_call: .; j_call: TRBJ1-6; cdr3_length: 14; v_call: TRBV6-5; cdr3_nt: TGTGCCAGCAGCCCGAATGGAGGGAATTCACCCCTCCACTTT; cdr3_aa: CASSPNGGNSPLHF
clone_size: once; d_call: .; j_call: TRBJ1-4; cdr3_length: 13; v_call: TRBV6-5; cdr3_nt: TGTGCCAGCAGTTACGGCGGAAATGAAAAACTGTTTTTT; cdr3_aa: CASSYGGNEKLFF
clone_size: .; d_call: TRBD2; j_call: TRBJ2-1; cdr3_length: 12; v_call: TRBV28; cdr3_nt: TGTGCCAGCATCCGGTCGGGGGGTGAGCAGTTCTTC; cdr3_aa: CASIRSGGEQFF
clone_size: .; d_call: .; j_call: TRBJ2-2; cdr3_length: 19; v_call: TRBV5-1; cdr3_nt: TGCGCCAGCTCCCCCCCCACGATAACAGGGTTGAGAAACACCGGGGAGCTGTTTTTT; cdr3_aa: CASSPPTITGLRNTGELFF
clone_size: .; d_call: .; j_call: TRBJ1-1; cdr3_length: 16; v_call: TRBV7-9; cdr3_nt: TGTGCCAGCACCCCTTTCCCCAGGCAGGCGGGTACTGAAGCTTTCTTT; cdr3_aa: CASTPFPRQAGTEAFF
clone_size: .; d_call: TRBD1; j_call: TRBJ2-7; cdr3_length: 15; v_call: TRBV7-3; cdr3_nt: TGTGCCAGCAGCTTAACTGGTGACAGGGGAGTCGAGCAGTACTTC; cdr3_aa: CASSLTGDRGVEQYF
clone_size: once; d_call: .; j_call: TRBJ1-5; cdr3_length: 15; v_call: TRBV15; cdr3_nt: TGTGCCACCAGCAGAGATTTGGGCGTGAATCAGCCCCAGCATTTT; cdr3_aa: CATSRDLGVNQPQHF
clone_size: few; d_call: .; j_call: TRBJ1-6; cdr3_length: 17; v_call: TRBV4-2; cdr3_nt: TGTGCCAGCAGCCAAGAGACTGTCGGAGCGATCCATTCACCCCTCCACTTT; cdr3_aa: CASSQETVGAIHSPLHF
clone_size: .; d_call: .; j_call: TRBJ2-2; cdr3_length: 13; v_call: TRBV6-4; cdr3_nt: TGTGCCAGCAGTTCAGTGAACACCGGGGAGCTGTTTTTT; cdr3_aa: CASSSVNTGELFF
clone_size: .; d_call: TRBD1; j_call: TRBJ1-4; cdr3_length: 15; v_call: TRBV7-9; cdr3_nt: TGTGCCAGCAGCTTAGAGGGACAGGGGAATGAAAAACTGTTTTTT; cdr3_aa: CASSLEGQGNEKLFF
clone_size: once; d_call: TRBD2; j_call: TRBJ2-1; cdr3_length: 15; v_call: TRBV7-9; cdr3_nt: TGTGCCAGCAGCGGGATAGGACTAGCCTTCAATGAGCAGTTCTTC; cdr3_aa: CASSGIGLAFNEQFF
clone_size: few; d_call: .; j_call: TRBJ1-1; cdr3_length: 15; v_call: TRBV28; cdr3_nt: TGTGCCAGCAGTTTAGCGGGGACGCCGAACACTGAAGCTTTCTTT; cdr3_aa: CASSLAGTPNTEAFF
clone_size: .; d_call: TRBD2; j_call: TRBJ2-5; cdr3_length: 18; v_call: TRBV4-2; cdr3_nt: TGTGCCAGCAGCCAGGGACTCGTCGGCGGGGGGTCGGAAGAGACCCAGTACTTC; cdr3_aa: CASSQGLVGGGSEETQYF
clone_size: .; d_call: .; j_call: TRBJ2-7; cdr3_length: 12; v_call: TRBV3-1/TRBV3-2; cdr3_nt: TGTGCCAGCAGCCGCGGATCCTACGAGCAGTACTTC; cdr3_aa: CASSRGSYEQYF
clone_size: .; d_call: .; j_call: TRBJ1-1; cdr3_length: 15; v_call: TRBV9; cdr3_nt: TGTGCCAGCAGCGTAGGTCCCAACATGAACACTGAAGCTTTCTTT; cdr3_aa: CASSVGPNMNTEAFF